This T cell receptor beta chain emerged from a study of blood T cell repertoires in COVID-19. Study summary: The study drew acute and convalescent COVID-19 samples from the United States, Italy and Spain. T cells, B-cell-depleted T cells, or PBMCs provided the cDNA or gDNA that served as material.

The CDR3 is made up of 15 amino acids. V trimming: 8 bases; J trimming: 4 bases; junction bases outside the gene matches: 12. From germline, CDR1 is LNHDA and CDR2 SQIVND (reference sequence). The assay was immunoSEQ multiplex PCR, and TCRdb's table has in-frame clones only and misses some. The sample contains approximately 120,000 clones, 74% of which appear only once. The material sequenced was peripheral blood. The clonotype originates from a man aged 80 or over with COVID-19, enrolled during active disease. The rearrangement joins TRBV19 to TRBJ1-2; 8 bases line up with TRBD1. The CDR3, as DNA: TGTGCCAGTTCTCGGACAGGGCCTAGCTCCTATGGCTACACCTTC. Its protein is CASSRTGPSSYGYTF.